One sample yielded the 18 T cell receptor beta chains listed below, sequenced in a study of T-cell reconstitution after alpha-beta-depleted transplantation in children. The TCRbeta library was prepared with unique molecular identifiers. TCRdb re-called the PCR reads with MiXCR, one entry per CDR3 protein. The repertoire holds under 70,000 distinct CDR3 sequences, with about a tenth as singletons. The material sequenced was PBMCs, taken before TCRalphabeta/CD19-depleted stem cell transplant. The receptors shown here come from a boy aged 10-17 years with acute myeloid leukemia, due to receive a stem cell transplant.

This clonotype was counted ten times or more. V gene TRBV7-9 combines with J gene TRBJ2-5; TRBD2 matches at 7 bases. Germline loops: CDR1 SEHNR, CDR2 FQNEAQ (reference sequence). The CDR3 extends over 15 amino acids. Trimming cost V 5 bases and J 1 base; bases outside gene matches: 7. CDR3 protein: CASSRSGTTQETQYF. CDR3 coding DNA: TGTGCCAGCAGCCGATCCGGGACTACCCAAGAGACCCAGTACTTC.

The genes are TRBV5-4 and TRBJ1-1; the match to TRBD1 covers 11 bases. Germline CDR1 SGHNT, CDR2 YYREEE (reference sequence). V lost 4 bases to trimming and J lost 10 bases; unmatched junction nucleotides: 6. CDR3 length: 13 residues. Here the CDR3 reads CASSAGQGVGAFF. In DNA, the CDR3 is TGTGCCAGCAGCGCGGGACAGGGGGTGGGAGCTTTCTTT.

V gene TRBV1 combines with J gene TRBJ1-1. TRBV1 is a recognized pseudogene. This CDR3 has 12 residues. CDR3 sequence: CPSSWVETEAFF. The CDR3 nucleotides are TGCCCCAGCAGCTGGGTGGAAACTGAAGCTTTCTTT.

There are a few counts of this clonotype. This chain connects TRBV10-3 to TRBJ2-3, with D possibly being TRBD1 or TRBD2 (6 bases each). V lost 4 bases and J 2 bases, leaving 13 bases between the germline ends. The germline V gene encodes CDR1 ENHRY and CDR2 SYGVKD. The CDR3 totals 15 residues. CDR3 in amino acids: CAISGGGTFTDTQYF. The CDR3 DNA sequence: TGTGCCATCAGTGGGGGCGGGACATTCACAGATACGCAGTATTTT.

This clonotype has at least ten counts. The V and J genes are TRBV27 and TRBJ2-1; TRBD1 or TRBD2 may be the D gene (5 bases each). Trimming stripped 6 bases from V and 6 bases from J, with 18 bases between. Germline CDR1 is MNHEY and CDR2 is SMNVEV (reference sequence). The CDR3 is made up of 15 amino acids. The DNA of the CDR3 is TGTGCCAGCAGGCAACTAGTGGGGGATTTCAATGAGCAGTTCTTC. Its protein product is CASRQLVGDFNEQFF.

The sample holds many counts of this clonotype. The gene calls are TRBV5-6 and TRBJ2-7, with 12 bases lining up with TRBD2. V was clipped by 4 bases and J by 0 bases; unmatched bases: 11. From germline, CDR1 is SGHDT and CDR2 YYEEEE. CDR3 length: 18 amino acids. The CDR3 region is CASSLDGTSGPSSYEQYV. In nucleotides, the CDR3 is TGTGCCAGCAGCCTAGATGGGACTAGCGGGCCGAGCTCCTACGAGCAGTACGTC.

This clonotype was counted between two and nine times. CDR3 protein: CASSSETGYNEQFF. The CDR3 DNA reads TGTGCCAGCAGTTCTGAGACAGGGTACAATGAGCAGTTCTTC. The chain is built from TRBV12-3 or TRBV12-4 and TRBJ2-1; 7 bases are shared with TRBD1. CDR3 length: 14 amino acids. V shed 4 bases and J 4 bases; nucleotides not matched to a gene: 4.

The chain employs TRBV29-1 and TRBJ1-5, with D uncertain. The germline gives CDR1 SQVTM, CDR2 ANQGSEA. The CDR3 loop spans 14 amino acids. Trimming removed 6 bases at V and 2 bases at J, with 14 bases between. CDR3 amino acids: CSVLIPGGNQPQHF. The CDR3 bases are TGCAGCGTCCTGATCCCCGGCGGCAATCAGCCCCAGCATTTT.

With respect to this clonotype: A much larger clone sits a single nucleotide away, making a read error possible. The rearrangement joins TRBV11-2 to TRBJ2-7; no firm D call. The CDR3 is 14 amino acids. Germline V gene lookup returns CDR1 SGHAT and CDR2 FQNNGV. The DNA of the CDR3 is TGTTCCAGCAGCCCGTTAGGACGGAATTACGAGCAGTACTTC. Its protein product is CSSSPLGRNYEQYF.

In its sample, this clonotype was seen many times. The rearrangement links TRBV29-1 to TRBJ2-2; unclear D gene. CDR3 length: 14 amino acids. The germline V and J ends were trimmed by 4 bases and 4 bases, with 13 bases remaining between them. Germline CDR1 SQVTM, CDR2 ANQGSEA. DNA for the CDR3: TGCAGCGTTGGGCATCACCTGGGCACCGGGGAGCTGTTTTTT. Protein: CSVGHHLGTGELFF.

This clonotype was counted ten times or more. The chain combines TRBV4-1 with TRBJ1-4; D gene unclear. Germline loops: CDR1 MGHRA, CDR2 YSYEKL. V lost 1 base to trimming and J lost 2 bases, with 11 bases between them. This CDR3 spans 16 amino acids. The CDR3, as DNA: TGCGCCAGCAGCCAAGTTGAAGCTCGTACTAATGAAAAACTGTTTTTT. It codes for CASSQVEARTNEKLFF.

The chain is built from TRBV9 and TRBJ2-3; D not resolved. This CDR3 has 15 amino acids. Germline V gives CDR1 SGDLS, CDR2 YYNGEE. Deletions cut 0 bases from V and 0 bases from J, with 8 bases between. CDR3 in amino acids: CASSVALQSTDTQYF. In nucleotides, the CDR3 is TGTGCCAGCAGCGTAGCTTTGCAGAGCACAGATACGCAGTATTTT.

This clonotype showed up many times. The chain couples TRBV24-1 to TRBJ2-2, with D tentatively TRBD1 or TRBD2 (5 bases each). V lost 3 bases, J lost 5 bases, and 12 bases lay in between. CDR1 and CDR2 from the germline V gene are KGHDR and SFDVKD. The CDR3 is 15 amino acids. This CDR3 is CATSDTGAYTGELFF. DNA for the CDR3: TGTGCCACCAGTGATACCGGGGCTTATACCGGGGAGCTGTTTTTT.

A word on this clonotype: Just one base apart from a much larger clone, this may be a read error. J is TRBJ2-2 and V is TRBV5-1; 11 nucleotides align to TRBD2. V trimming: 8 bases; J trimming: 5 bases; junction bases outside the gene matches: 8. The CDR3 contains 15 residues. Germline CDR1 reads SGHRS; CDR2 reads YFSETQ. The CDR3 sequence: CARKASGRYTGELFF. As DNA, the CDR3 is TGCGCCAGGAAGGCTAGCGGGAGGTATACCGGGGAGCTGTTTTTT.

This clonotype was recorded at least ten times. The chain recombines TRBV15 with TRBJ2-2; TRBD2 is a possible D gene (6 bases). The CDR3 runs to 17 residues. Germline CDR1 is LNHNV and CDR2 is YYDKDF (reference sequence). Trimming took 0 bases from V and 6 from J, leaving 17 bases between them. CDR3 residues: CATSRDRQAWGAGELFF. The CDR3 DNA follows: TGTGCCACCAGCAGAGATCGCCAGGCATGGGGGGCCGGGGAGCTGTTTTTT. The variable domain in full, completed from reference TRBV15 and TRBJ2-2, reads DAMVIQNPRYQVTQFGKPVTLSCSQTLNHNVMYWYQQKSSQAPKLLFHYYDKDFNNEADTPDNFQSRRPNTSFCFLDIRSPGLGDTAMYLCATSRDRQAWGAGELFFGEGSRLTVL.

This clonotype was seen repeatedly, ten times or more. The J gene is TRBJ2-7, the V gene TRBV7-2; D perhaps matches TRBD1 (7 bases). The CDR3 contains 18 residues. Trimming took off 4 bases at V and 3 bases at J, with 25 bases between the two ends. The V gene's germline CDR1 is SGHTA and CDR2 FQGNSA. The CDR3 coding sequence is TGTGCCAGCAGCTACGCAGGGGGAAATTCGGCGGGAAACTACGAGCAGTACTTC. It yields the protein CASSYAGGNSAGNYEQYF.

This clonotype was detected ten times or more. The chain uses TRBV12-5 and TRBJ2-5, with TRBD2 matching over 7 bases. V gave up 4 bases and J gave up 2 bases; unmatched junction bases: 10. Germline CDR1 is LGHNT and CDR2 is FRNRAP. The CDR3 covers 16 residues. CDR3: CASGWVGLEGQETQYF. CDR3 coding DNA: TGTGCTAGTGGTTGGGTCGGACTAGAAGGGCAAGAGACCCAGTACTTC.

This clonotype has a count of ten or more. The J gene is TRBJ2-5, the V gene TRBV7-8; possibly TRBD1 for D (5 bases). Germline-derived CDR1 and CDR2 are SGHVS and FQNEAQ. V was shortened by 1 base and J by 7 bases, with 16 bases between the two germline ends. This CDR3 region has 15 residues. Written as DNA, the CDR3 is TGTGCCAGCAGCTTAGACGACAAACCAAGGGGGACCCAGTACTTC. The encoded protein is CASSLDDKPRGTQYF.